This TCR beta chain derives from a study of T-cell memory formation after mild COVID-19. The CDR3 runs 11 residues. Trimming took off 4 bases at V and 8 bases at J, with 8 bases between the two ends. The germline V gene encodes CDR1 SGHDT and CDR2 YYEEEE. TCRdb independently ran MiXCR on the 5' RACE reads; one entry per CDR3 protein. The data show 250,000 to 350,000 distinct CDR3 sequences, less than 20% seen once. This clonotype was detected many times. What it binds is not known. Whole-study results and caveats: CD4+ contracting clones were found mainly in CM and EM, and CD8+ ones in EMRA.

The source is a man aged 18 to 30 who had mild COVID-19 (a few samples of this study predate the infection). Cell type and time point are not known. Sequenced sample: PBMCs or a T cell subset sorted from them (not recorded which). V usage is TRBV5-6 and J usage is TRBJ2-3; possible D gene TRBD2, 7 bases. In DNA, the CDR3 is TGTGCCAGCAGCAGGGGGGGTACGCAGTATTTT. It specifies CASSRGGTQYF.